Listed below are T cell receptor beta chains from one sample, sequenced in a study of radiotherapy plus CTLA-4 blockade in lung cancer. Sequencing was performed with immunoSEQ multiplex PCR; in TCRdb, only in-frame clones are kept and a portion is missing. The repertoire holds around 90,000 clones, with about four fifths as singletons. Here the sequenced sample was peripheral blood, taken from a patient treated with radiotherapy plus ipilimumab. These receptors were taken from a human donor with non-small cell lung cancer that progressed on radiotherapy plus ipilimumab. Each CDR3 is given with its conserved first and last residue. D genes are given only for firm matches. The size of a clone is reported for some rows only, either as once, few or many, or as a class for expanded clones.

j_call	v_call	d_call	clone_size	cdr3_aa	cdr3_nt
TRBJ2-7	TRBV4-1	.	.	CASSQDLGYEQYF	TGCGCCAGCAGCCAAGATCTGGGATACGAGCAGTACTTC
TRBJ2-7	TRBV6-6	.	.	CASSYTGNYYEQYF	TGTGCCAGCAGTTATACGGGAAATTACTACGAGCAGTACTTC
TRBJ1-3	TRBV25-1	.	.	CASSESVTIYF	TGTGCCAGCAGTGAATCGGTCACCATATATTTT
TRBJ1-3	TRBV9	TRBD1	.	CASSAGATGSSGNTIYF	TGTGCCAGCAGCGCCGGGGCGACAGGGTCATCCGGAAACACCATATATTTT
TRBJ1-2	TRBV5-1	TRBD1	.	CASSGQGDGYGYTF	TGCGCCAGCAGCGGACAGGGAGACGGCTATGGCTACACCTTC
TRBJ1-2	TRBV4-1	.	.	CASSWGDQEYGYTF	TGCGCCAGCAGCTGGGGGGACCAGGAGTATGGCTACACCTTC
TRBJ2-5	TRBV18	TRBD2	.	CASSPPTSGPRGETQYF	TGTGCCAGCTCACCACCGACTAGCGGGCCTAGGGGAGAGACCCAGTACTTC
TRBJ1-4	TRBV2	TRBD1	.	CAGGRDRNEKLFF	TGTGCCGGGGGCCGGGACAGGAATGAAAAACTGTTTTTT
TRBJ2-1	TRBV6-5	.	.	CASSYWQGNNEQFF	TGTGCCAGCAGTTACTGGCAGGGTAACAATGAGCAGTTCTTC
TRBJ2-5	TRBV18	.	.	CASSPQGRRETQYF	TGTGCCAGCTCACCACAGGGCAGGCGGGAGACCCAGTACTTC
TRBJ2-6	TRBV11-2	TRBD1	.	CASTAGTALSGANVLTF	TGTGCCAGCACCGCCGGGACAGCCCTCTCTGGGGCCAACGTCCTGACTTTC
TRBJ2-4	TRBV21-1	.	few	CASSPSYVAKNIQYF	TGTGCCAGCAGCCCCAGCTACGTAGCCAAAAACATTCAGTACTTC
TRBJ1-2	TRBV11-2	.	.	CASSVRVQYGYTF	TGTGCCAGCAGCGTAAGGGTGCAGTATGGCTACACCTTC
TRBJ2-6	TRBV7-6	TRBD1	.	CASSSLWVTDRAGANVLTF	TGTGCCAGCAGCTCCCTATGGGTTACGGACAGGGCTGGGGCCAACGTCCTGACTTTC